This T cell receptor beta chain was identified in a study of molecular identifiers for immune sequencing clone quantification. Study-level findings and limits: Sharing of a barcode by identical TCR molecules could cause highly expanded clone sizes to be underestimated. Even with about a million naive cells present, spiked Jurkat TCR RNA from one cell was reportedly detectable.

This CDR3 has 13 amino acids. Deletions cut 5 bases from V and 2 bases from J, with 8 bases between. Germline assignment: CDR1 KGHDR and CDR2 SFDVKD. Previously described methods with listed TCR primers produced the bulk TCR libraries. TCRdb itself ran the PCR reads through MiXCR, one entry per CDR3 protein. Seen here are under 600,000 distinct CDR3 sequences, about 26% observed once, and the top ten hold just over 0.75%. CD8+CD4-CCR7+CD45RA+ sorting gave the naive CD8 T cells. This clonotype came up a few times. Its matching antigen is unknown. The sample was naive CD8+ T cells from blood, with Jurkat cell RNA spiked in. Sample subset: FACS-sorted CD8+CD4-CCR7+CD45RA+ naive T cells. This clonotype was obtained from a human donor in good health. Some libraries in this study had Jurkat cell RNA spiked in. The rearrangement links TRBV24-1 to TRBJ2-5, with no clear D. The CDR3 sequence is CATSVEGQETQYF. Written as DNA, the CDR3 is TGTGCCACCAGTGTGGAAGGGCAAGAGACCCAGTACTTC.